Described below is a single TCR beta chain sequence and its context. This entry comes from a study of T cell changes during pregnancy in multiple sclerosis. Profiling relied on immunoSEQ multiplex PCR, and the TCRdb table lists in-frame clones only, not all of them. The repertoire includes about 42,000 clones, more than 85% of them detected once, and under 2% sits in the top ten. This clonotype was obtained from a female donor in good health, enrolled as a control in a pregnancy study. The specimen comprised CD4+ T cells from peripheral blood mononuclear cells, sampled after pregnancy.

In nucleotides, the CDR3 is TGTGCCAGCTCACCACCGTTGGGAGGCGATGAGCAGTTCTTC. This translates into CASSPPLGGDEQFF. This rearrangement joins TRBV18 to TRBJ2-1; D perhaps matches TRBD2 (6 bases). Germline CDR1 KGHSH, CDR2 LQKENI. The CDR3 covers 14 residues. V shed 0 bases and J shed 8 bases, with 11 bases lying between them.